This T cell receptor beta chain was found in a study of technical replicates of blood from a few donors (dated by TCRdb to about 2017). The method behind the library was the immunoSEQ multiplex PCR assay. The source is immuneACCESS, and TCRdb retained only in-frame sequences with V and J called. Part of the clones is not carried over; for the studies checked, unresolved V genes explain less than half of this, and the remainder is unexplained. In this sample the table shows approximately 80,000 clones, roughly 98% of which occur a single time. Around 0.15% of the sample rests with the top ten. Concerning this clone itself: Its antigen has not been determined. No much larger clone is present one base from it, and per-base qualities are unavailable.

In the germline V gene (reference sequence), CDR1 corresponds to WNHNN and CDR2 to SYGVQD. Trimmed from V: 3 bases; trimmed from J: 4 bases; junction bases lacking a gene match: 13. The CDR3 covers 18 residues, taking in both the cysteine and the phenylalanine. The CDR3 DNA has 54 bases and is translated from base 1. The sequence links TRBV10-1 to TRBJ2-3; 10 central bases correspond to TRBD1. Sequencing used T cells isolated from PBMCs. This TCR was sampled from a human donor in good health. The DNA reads TGCGCCAGCAGTGACTCTGGACAGGGGGTAATTGAAGCAGATACGCAGTATTTT. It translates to CASSDSGQGVIEADTQYF.